This T cell receptor (beta chain) came from a study of Graves' ophthalmopathy and Graves' hyperthyroidism. The CDR3 is 16 amino acids. The V gene's germline CDR1 is MNHEY and CDR2 SVGEGT. Amplification from RNA transcripts yielded the TCR beta CDR3 regions. After a first-round RT-PCR with HTBI primers, a second-round multiplex PCR was run. TCRdb recomputed calls from the multiplex PCR reads with MiXCR, one row per CDR3 protein. The data contain about 340,000 distinct CDR3 sequences, roughly 16% of them singletons. Findings of the study overall: The model flagged ophthalmopathy progression at 70% to 71% sensitivity and 72% to 85% specificity.

A word on this clonotype: The antigen is undetermined. The junction differs from germline at one of its ends, possibly a read error.

Patients were left out if they had other autoimmune diseases, uncontrolled infections, pregnancy or lactation. Sequenced input: peripheral blood. The origin of this receptor is an adult man with Graves' ophthalmopathy. The rearrangement links TRBV6-2 or TRBV6-3 to TRBJ1-2, with a possible D match to TRBD1 (6 bases). The CDR3: CASSYQGRAVRYGYNF. In nucleotides, the CDR3 is TGTGCCAGCAGTTATCAGGGGAGAGCAGTCCGTTATGGCTACAACTTC.